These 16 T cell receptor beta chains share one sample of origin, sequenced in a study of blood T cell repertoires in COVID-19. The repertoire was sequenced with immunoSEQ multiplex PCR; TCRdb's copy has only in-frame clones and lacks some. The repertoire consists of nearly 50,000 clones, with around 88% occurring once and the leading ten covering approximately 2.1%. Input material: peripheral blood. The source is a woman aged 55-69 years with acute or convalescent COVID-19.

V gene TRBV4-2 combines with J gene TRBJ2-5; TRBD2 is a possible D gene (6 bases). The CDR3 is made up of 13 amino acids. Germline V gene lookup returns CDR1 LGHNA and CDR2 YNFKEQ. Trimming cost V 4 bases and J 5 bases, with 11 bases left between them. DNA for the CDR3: TGTGCCAGCAGCCCACTAGCAGGGGAGACCCAGTACTTC. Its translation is CASSPLAGETQYF.

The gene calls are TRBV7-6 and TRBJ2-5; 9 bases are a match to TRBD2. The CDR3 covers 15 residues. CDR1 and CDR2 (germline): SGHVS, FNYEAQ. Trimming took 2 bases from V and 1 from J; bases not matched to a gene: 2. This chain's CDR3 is CASSLLAGFQETQYF. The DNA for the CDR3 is TGTGCCAGCAGCTTACTAGCGGGGTTCCAAGAGACCCAGTACTTC.

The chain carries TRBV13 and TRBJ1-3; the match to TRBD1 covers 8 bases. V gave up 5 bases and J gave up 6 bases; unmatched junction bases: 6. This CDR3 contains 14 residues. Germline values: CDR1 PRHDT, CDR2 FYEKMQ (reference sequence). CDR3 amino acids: CASSPGTGENTIYF. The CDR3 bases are TGTGCCAGCAGCCCTGGGACAGGAGAAAACACCATATATTTT.

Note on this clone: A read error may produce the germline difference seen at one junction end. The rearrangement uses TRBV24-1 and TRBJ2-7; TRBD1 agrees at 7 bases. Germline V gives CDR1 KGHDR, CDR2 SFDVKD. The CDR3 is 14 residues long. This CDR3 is CATSDPNTGVPNTF. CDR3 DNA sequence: TGTGCCACCAGTGACCCGAATACAGGGGTCCCCAACACCTTC.

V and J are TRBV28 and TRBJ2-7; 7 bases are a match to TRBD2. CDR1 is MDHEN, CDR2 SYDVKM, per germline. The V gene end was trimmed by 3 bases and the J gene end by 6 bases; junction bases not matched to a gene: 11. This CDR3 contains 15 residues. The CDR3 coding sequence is TGTGCCAGCAGTTTGACTAGCTTCTCGTCAGCCGAGCAGTACTTC. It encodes CASSLTSFSSAEQYF.

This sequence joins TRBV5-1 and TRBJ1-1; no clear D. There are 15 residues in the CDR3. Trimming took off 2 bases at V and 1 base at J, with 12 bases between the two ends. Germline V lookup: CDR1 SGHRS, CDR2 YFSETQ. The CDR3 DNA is TGCGCCAGCAGCTTAACGACACTCCCGAACACTGAAGCTTTCTTT. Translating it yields CASSLTTLPNTEAFF. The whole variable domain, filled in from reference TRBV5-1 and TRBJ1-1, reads KAGVTQTPRYLIKTRGQQVTLSCSPISGHRSVSWYQQTPGQGLQFLFEYFSETQRNKGNFPGRFSGRQFSNSRSEMNVSTLELGDSALYLCASSLTTLPNTEAFFGQGTRLTVV.

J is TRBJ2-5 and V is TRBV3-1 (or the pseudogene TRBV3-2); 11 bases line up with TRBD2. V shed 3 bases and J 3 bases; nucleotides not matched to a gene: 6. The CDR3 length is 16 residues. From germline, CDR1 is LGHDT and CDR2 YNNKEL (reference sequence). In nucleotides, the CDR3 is TGTGCCAGCAGCCAGTGGGGACTAGCGGAAAAAGAGACCCAGTACTTC. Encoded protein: CASSQWGLAEKETQYF.

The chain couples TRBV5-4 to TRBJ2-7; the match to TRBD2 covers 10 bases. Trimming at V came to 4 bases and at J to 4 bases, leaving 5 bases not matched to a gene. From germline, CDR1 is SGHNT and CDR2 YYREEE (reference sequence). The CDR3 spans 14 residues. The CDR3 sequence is CASSPSGSAYEQYF. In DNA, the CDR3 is TGTGCCAGCAGCCCTAGCGGGAGTGCGTACGAGCAGTACTTC. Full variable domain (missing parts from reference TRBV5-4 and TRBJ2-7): ETGVTQSPTHLIKTRGQQVTLRCSSQSGHNTVSWYQQALGQGPQFIFQYYREEENGRGNFPPRFSGLQFPNYSSELNVNALELDDSALYLCASSPSGSAYEQYFGPGTRLTVT.

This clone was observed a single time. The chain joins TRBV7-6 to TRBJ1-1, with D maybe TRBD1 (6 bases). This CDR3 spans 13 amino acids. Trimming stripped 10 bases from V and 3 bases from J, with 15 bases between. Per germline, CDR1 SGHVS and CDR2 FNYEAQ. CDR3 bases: TGTGCCACCAGTCGACAGGATTACACTGAAGCTTTCTTT. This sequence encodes CATSRQDYTEAFF.

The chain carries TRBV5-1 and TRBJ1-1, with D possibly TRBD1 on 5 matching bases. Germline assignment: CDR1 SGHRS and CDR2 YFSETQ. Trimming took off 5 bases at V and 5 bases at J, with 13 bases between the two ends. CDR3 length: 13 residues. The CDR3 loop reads CASSSSGGTEAFF. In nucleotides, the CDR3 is TGCGCCAGCAGTTCTTCCGGGGGTACTGAAGCTTTCTTT.

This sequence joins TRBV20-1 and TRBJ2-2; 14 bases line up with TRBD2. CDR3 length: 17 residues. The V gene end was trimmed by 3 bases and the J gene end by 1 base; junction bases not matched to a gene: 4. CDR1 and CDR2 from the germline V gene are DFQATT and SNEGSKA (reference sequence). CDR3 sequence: CSASSGTSGGNTGELFF. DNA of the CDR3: TGCAGTGCTAGTTCCGGGACTAGCGGGGGGAACACCGGGGAGCTGTTTTTT.

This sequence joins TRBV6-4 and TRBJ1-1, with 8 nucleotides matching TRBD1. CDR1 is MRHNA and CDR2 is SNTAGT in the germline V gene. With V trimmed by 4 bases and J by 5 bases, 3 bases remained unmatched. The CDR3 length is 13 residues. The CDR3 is CASSVDRATEAFF. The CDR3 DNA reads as TGTGCCAGCAGTGTGGACAGGGCGACTGAAGCTTTCTTT.

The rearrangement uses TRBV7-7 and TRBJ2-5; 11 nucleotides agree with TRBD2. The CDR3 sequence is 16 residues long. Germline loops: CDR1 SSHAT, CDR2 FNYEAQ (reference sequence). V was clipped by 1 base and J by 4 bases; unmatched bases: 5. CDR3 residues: CASSLGLAGLGETQYF. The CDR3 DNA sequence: TGTGCCAGCAGCTTAGGACTAGCGGGACTGGGAGAGACCCAGTACTTC.

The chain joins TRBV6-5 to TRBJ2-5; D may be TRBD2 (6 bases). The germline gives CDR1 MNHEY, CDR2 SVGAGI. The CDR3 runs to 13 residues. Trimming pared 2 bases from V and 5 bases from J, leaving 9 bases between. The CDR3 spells CASSYAGQETQYF. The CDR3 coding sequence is TGTGCCAGCAGTTACGCGGGGCAGGAGACCCAGTACTTC.

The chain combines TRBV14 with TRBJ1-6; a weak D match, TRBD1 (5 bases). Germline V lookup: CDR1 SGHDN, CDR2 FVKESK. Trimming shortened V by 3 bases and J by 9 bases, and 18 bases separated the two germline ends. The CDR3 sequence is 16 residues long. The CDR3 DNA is TGTGCCAGCAGCCAGGCGCCGGGGGTCGGGAGTTCACCCCTCCACTTT. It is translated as CASSQAPGVGSSPLHF. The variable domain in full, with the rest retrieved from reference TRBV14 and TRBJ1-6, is EAGVTQFPSHSVIEKGQTVTLRCDPISGHDNLYWYRRVMGKEIKFLLHFVKESKQDESGMPNNRFLAERTGGTYSTLKVQPAELEDSGVYFCASSQAPGVGSSPLHFGNGTRLTVT.

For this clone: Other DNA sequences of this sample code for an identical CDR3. CDR3 in DNA: TGTGCCAGCAGCCCCAGGGTTGGAAACACCATATATTTT. Its protein product is CASSPRVGNTIYF. This chain links TRBV3-1 (or the pseudogene TRBV3-2) with TRBJ1-3, with a weak D call TRBD1 (5 bases). The germline V and J ends were trimmed by 4 bases and 3 bases, with 7 bases remaining between them. Germline values: CDR1 LGHDT, CDR2 YNNKEL (reference sequence). The CDR3 is 13 amino acids.